The clone carrying this T cell receptor beta chain came up a few times. Its antigen is still unknown. These data belong to a study of T cell repertoires in cytomegalovirus infection. TCRdb ran MiXCR on the reads and lists one entry per CDR3 protein. Of a few hundred thousand distinct CDR3 sequences in the sample, under 55% were seen once. Trimming took 5 bases from V and 4 from J; bases not matched to a gene: 7. This CDR3 is 15 amino acids long. Germline V CDR1 and CDR2: SGHTA, FQGNSA. Sequencing was performed on cultured PBMCs, taken from culture after CMV antigen stimulation. V is TRBV7-2 and J is TRBJ2-7; 11 bases map to TRBD2. This TCR was sampled from a human donor in good health (CMV status not recorded). Some clones in this sample may be carry-over from other donors' samples. In DNA form, the CDR3 reads TGTGCCAGCAGCAAGCAACTAGCGGGGGTTTACGAGCAGTACTTC. Amino acids: CASSKQLAGVYEQYF.